A selection of T cell receptor beta chains follows, all from one sample in a study of T-cell reconstitution after alpha-beta-depleted transplantation in children. TCRdb fed the PCR reads into MiXCR, producing one record per CDR3 protein. This sample has 500,000 to 600,000 distinct CDR3 sequences; 25% to 30% occur once, and the top ten carry around 36%. The sample here was PBMCs, taken before TCRalphabeta/CD19-depleted stem cell transplant. The source of these receptors is a boy younger than two with Wiskott-Aldrich syndrome, due to receive a stem cell transplant. CDR3s include the opening cysteine and the closing phenylalanine or tryptophan.

v_gene: TRBV13
CDR3aa: CASSLTGASSYNEQFF

v_gene: TRBV30
CDR3aa: CAWSAGPNQPQHF

v_gene: TRBV5-6
CDR3aa: CASSLATSSYNEQFF

v_gene: TRBV7-2
CDR3aa: CASSLPSGTSGNEQFF

v_gene: TRBV5-1
CDR3aa: CASSFAGQGDGYTF

v_gene: TRBV4-1
CDR3aa: CASSLKTGGANQDTQYF

v_gene: TRBV6-1
CDR3aa: CASSPRTWGNQPQHF

v_gene: TRBV24-1
CDR3aa: CATSRMRRSHTDTQYF

v_gene: TRBV5-6
CDR3aa: CASSDRATTGELFF

v_gene: TRBV5-1
CDR3aa: CASSLISGSYEQYF

v_gene: TRBV5-1
CDR3aa: CASSKGQGDIQYF

v_gene: TRBV29-1
CDR3aa: CSVGAIAGEQFF

v_gene: TRBV3-1
CDR3aa: CASSQRTDKETQYF

v_gene: TRBV5-1
CDR3aa: CASSQEKIAGGTDTQYF

v_gene: TRBV4-2
CDR3aa: CASSQDPGGSIDNEQFF

v_gene: TRBV6-5
CDR3aa: CASSYSNRVETQYF

v_gene: TRBV15
CDR3aa: CATSRDVLIGTSGNEQFF

v_gene: TRBV15
CDR3aa: CATSRDWGNNEQFF

v_gene: TRBV27
CDR3aa: CASTNTGELFF

v_gene: TRBV20-1
CDR3aa: CSARGRTDQETQYF

v_gene: TRBV9
CDR3aa: CASSVLSLAGIDEQFF

v_gene: TRBV5-1
CDR3aa: CASSFFLAVGDTQYF

v_gene: TRBV20-1
CDR3aa: CSARPPSYNSPLHF

v_gene: TRBV6-1
CDR3aa: CASRGPGQGYQPQHF

v_gene: TRBV19
CDR3aa: CASSIASTDTQYF

v_gene: TRBV12-3/TRBV12-4
CDR3aa: CASSLYRANEQYF

v_gene: TRBV5-6
CDR3aa: CASSGGFRDRSETQYF

v_gene: TRBV5-5
CDR3aa: CASSRSPSGGNIQYF

v_gene: TRBV7-9
CDR3aa: CASSFRTSSAYNEQFF

v_gene: TRBV5-1
CDR3aa: CASSPLDRGDYEQYF

v_gene: TRBV5-6
CDR3aa: CASSGTGTHYGYTF

v_gene: TRBV7-2
CDR3aa: CASSPRGRGRMNTEAFF

v_gene: TRBV12-3/TRBV12-4
CDR3aa: CASSLKGGDTQYF

v_gene: TRBV28
CDR3aa: CASSLLSRQGGYTF

v_gene: TRBV20-1
CDR3aa: CSAPRRIVSGANVLTF

v_gene: TRBV20-1
CDR3aa: CSARDPRLVVFF

v_gene: TRBV5-5
CDR3aa: CASSLGPPNTEAFF

v_gene: TRBV5-1
CDR3aa: CASRRGGQLLYNEQFF

v_gene: TRBV29-1
CDR3aa: CSAGTHEKLFF

v_gene: TRBV6-1
CDR3aa: CASRQNQPQHF

v_gene: TRBV5-1
CDR3aa: CASSRDQQGAAKNIQYF

v_gene: TRBV12-3/TRBV12-4
CDR3aa: CASSRRRLNGYEQYF

v_gene: TRBV5-1
CDR3aa: CASSLEDVSYEQYF

v_gene: TRBV7-8
CDR3aa: CASSHRTDWQFF

v_gene: TRBV5-5
CDR3aa: CASSLTGAEQYF

v_gene: TRBV5-1
CDR3aa: CASNIEHTGELFF

v_gene: TRBV5-6
CDR3aa: CASSSRQGVTNTEAFF

v_gene: TRBV6-1
CDR3aa: CASKLGSSWDEQYF

v_gene: TRBV27
CDR3aa: CASSLRTGRYEQYF

v_gene: TRBV7-9
CDR3aa: CASSLGGQNIQYF

v_gene: TRBV4-2
CDR3aa: CASSQRTGSYEQYF

v_gene: TRBV2
CDR3aa: CASSEARANSPLHF

v_gene: TRBV3-1
CDR3aa: CASSQDSLAYNEQFF

v_gene: TRBV11-2
CDR3aa: CASSLVRQVPTEAFF